This T cell receptor beta chain stems from a study of blood T cell repertoires in COVID-19. This clone has only a few counts. Data came from immunoSEQ multiplex PCR; TCRdb stores just in-frame clones and leaves some out. The profile shows more than 250,000 clones, roughly 89% of them singletons. This CDR3 contains 13 residues. With 5 bases removed from V and 12 bases from J, the gap between germline ends came to 17 bases. Germline CDR1 MDHEN, CDR2 SYDVKM. Specimen: PBMCs or T cells enriched from blood (not recorded which). The clonotype was recovered from a woman between 40 and 50 years old who had recovered from COVID-19. This rearrangement joins TRBV28 to TRBJ1-5; tentative D call: TRBD1 (5 bases). The CDR3 loop reads CASSPSSGWDQHF. DNA of the CDR3: TGTGCCAGCAGTCCCAGTTCAGGGTGGGACCAGCATTTT.